One and the same sample provided the 22 T cell receptor beta chains below, sequenced in a study of T cells in Graves' hyperthyroidism and ophthalmopathy. Amplification targeted TCR beta CDR3 regions from RNA transcripts. HTBI primers were used for first-round RT-PCR of the TCR CDR3. TCRdb recomputed calls from the multiplex PCR reads with MiXCR, one row per CDR3 protein. The profile shows over 200,000 distinct CDR3 sequences, roughly a sixth of them singletons. The sequencing input was blood. The receptors derive from a man aged 45 to 65 with Graves' hyperthyroidism.

The rearrangement uses TRBV20-1 and TRBJ1-2; D remains unclear. The CDR3 has 10 amino acids. Germline CDR1 DFQATT, CDR2 SNEGSKA (reference sequence). With 3 bases removed from V and 12 bases from J, the gap between germline ends came to 11 bases. For the CDR3, the DNA is TGCAGTGCTAGGCTCTCCGGAGACACCTTC. Translating gives CSARLSGDTF.

This clonotype has just a few counts. The chain uses TRBV20-1 and TRBJ1-2; D is unresolved. The CDR3 length is 15 residues. Germline V gene sequence: CDR1 DFQATT, CDR2 SNEGSKA (reference sequence). The germline V and J ends were trimmed by 5 bases and 3 bases, with 19 bases remaining between them. In nucleotides, the CDR3 is TGCAGTGCTGCACCCTCCGGGAAAGAAGACTATGGCTACACCTTC. Protein: CSAAPSGKEDYGYTF.

V usage is TRBV30 and J usage is TRBJ1-1, with 8 bases matching TRBD1. Germline-derived CDR1 and CDR2 are GTSNPN and SVGIG (reference sequence). V lost 3 bases, J lost 5 bases, and 5 bases stayed unmatched. The CDR3 has 13 residues. CDR3 region: CAWSRGRRTEAFF. The CDR3 DNA reads TGTGCCTGGAGCAGGGGGCGAAGAACTGAAGCTTTCTTT.

This clonotype was seen a handful of times. The chain couples TRBV10-3 to TRBJ2-7, with 8 positions matching TRBD2. The CDR3 is 12 residues long. The germline V gene has CDR1 ENHRY and CDR2 SYGVKD. With 3 bases clipped from V and 6 bases from J, the junction kept 1 base outside the gene matches. The CDR3 region is CAISDGGAEQYF. The CDR3 nucleotides read TGTGCCATCAGTGACGGGGGGGCCGAGCAGTACTTC.

The chain is built from TRBV5-6 and TRBJ1-2, with no clear D. The germline V gene has CDR1 SGHDT and CDR2 YYEEEE. The CDR3 is made up of 15 amino acids. Trimming stripped 0 bases from V and 6 bases from J, with 15 bases between. The CDR3 bases are TGTGCCAGCAGCTTGGCGAGTCCAGGCCCGAATGGCTACACCTTC. Translated: CASSLASPGPNGYTF.

This sequence joins TRBV3-1 and TRBJ1-1; D perhaps matches TRBD1 (6 bases). CDR1 is LGHDT, CDR2 YNNKEL, per germline (reference sequence). The CDR3 runs to 14 residues. V lost 6 bases, J lost 1 base, and 12 bases lay in between. CDR3 region: CASRQGHKNTEAFF. The CDR3 DNA reads TGTGCCAGCAGACAGGGACACAAGAACACTGAAGCTTTCTTT.

This clonotype occurred many times. J is TRBJ2-7 and V is TRBV5-1; no definite D call. The germline CDR1 and CDR2 sequences are SGHRS and YFSETQ. The CDR3 is made up of 12 amino acids. V was clipped by 4 bases and J by 3 bases, with 8 bases between them. CDR3 region: CASSAYGYEQYF. For the CDR3, the DNA is TGCGCCAGCAGCGCCTACGGCTACGAGCAGTACTTC.

As for this clonotype: This clone may be a read error of a much larger clone one base away. V and J are TRBV6-1 and TRBJ2-5, with 10 nucleotides matching TRBD2. CDR1 MNHNS and CDR2 SASEGT come from the germline V gene. This CDR3 has 18 residues. J lost 2 bases, V lost 2 bases, and 11 bases had no gene match. CDR3 DNA sequence: TGTGCCAGCAGTGAAATCCCGACACTAGCGGGAAGACAAGAGACCCAGTACTTC. Translated: CASSEIPTLAGRQETQYF.

This clonotype was counted at least ten times. The chain is built from TRBV12-3 or TRBV12-4 and TRBJ2-7; D may be TRBD2 (5 bases). The V gene lost 2 bases and the J gene lost 3 bases, with 11 bases spanning the gap. There are 14 residues in the CDR3. The CDR3 sequence: CASSLQRIHYEQYF. The CDR3, as DNA: TGTGCCAGCAGTTTACAGCGGATACACTACGAGCAGTACTTC.

This clonotype showed up many times. The chain links TRBV20-1 to TRBJ2-3, with 8 bases lining up with TRBD2. The V gene's germline CDR1 is DFQATT and CDR2 SNEGSKA (reference sequence). The junction had 5 bases not matched to a gene; V was cut back by 4 bases and J by 2 bases. The CDR3 has 14 amino acids. CDR3 bases: TGCAGTGCTACCGGGACTAGGCTCACAGATACGCAGTATTTT. Protein: CSATGTRLTDTQYF.

The table lists this clonotype with many counts. The rearrangement joins TRBV7-9 to TRBJ2-2, with 8 bases that match TRBD2. Trimming cost V 5 bases and J 1 base; bases outside gene matches: 9. CDR3 length: 17 residues. The germline V gene has CDR1 SEHNR and CDR2 FQNEAQ (reference sequence). The CDR3 is CASSHYGLAGNTGELFF. As DNA, the CDR3 is TGTGCCAGCAGCCATTACGGACTAGCTGGGAACACCGGGGAGCTGTTTTTT. The whole variable domain, filled in from reference TRBV7-9 and TRBJ2-2, reads DTGVSQNPRHKITKRGQNVTFRCDPISEHNRLYWYRQTLGQGPEFLTYFQNEAQLEKSRLLSDRFSAERPKGSFSTLEIQRTEQGDSAMYLCASSHYGLAGNTGELFFGEGSRLTVL.

This clonotype was found many times. This chain uses TRBV11-3 with TRBJ2-1, with TRBD2 as a possible D gene (5 bases). The CDR3 extends over 13 amino acids. CDR1 and CDR2 (germline): SGHNT, YENEEA. Trimming left V 5 bases short and J 6 bases short, with 11 bases between. CDR3 in DNA: TGTGCCAGCAGCCACGGACTTGGCAATGAGCAGTTCTTC. Translated: CASSHGLGNEQFF.

This clonotype occurred many times. The chain carries TRBV20-1 and TRBJ1-2; the match to TRBD1 covers 12 bases. V trimming: 5 bases; J trimming: 8 bases; junction bases outside the gene matches: 9. Germline V gene sequence: CDR1 DFQATT, CDR2 SNEGSKA (reference sequence). This CDR3 region has 14 residues. The CDR3 bases are TGCAGTGCTGTGCCCGGGACAGGGGGCGGGGGCTACACCTTC. It translates to CSAVPGTGGGGYTF.

This clonotype was counted at least ten times. The V call is TRBV18, the J call TRBJ1-4, with a weak D call TRBD1 (5 bases). The V gene lost 1 base and the J gene lost 0 bases, with 9 bases spanning the gap. The CDR3 extends over 16 amino acids. CDR1 KGHSH and CDR2 LQKENI come from the germline V gene. This CDR3 reads CASSPQGSATNEKLFF. As DNA, the CDR3 is TGTGCCAGCTCACCACAGGGGAGTGCAACTAATGAAAAACTGTTTTTT.

This clonotype occurred a few times. The chain links TRBV18 to TRBJ1-6; D ambiguous. The CDR3 has 13 amino acids. V was pared by 3 bases and J by 7 bases, with 7 bases between. The germline V gene has CDR1 KGHSH and CDR2 LQKENI. CDR3 protein: CASSPERNSPLHF. In DNA form, the CDR3 reads TGTGCCAGCTCACCCGAAAGGAATTCACCCCTCCACTTT.

This clonotype occurred many times. The CDR3 bases are TGTGCCAGCAGCGTAGGGTTCGGGGCCAACGTCCTGACTTTC. It is translated as CASSVGFGANVLTF. This chain links TRBV9 with TRBJ2-6, with unresolved D. This CDR3 is 14 amino acids long. CDR1 and CDR2 (germline): SGDLS, YYNGEE. V lost 0 bases to trimming and J lost 4 bases, with 5 bases between them.

For this clonotype: Possible read error: a much larger clone is one base away. V gene TRBV20-1 combines with J gene TRBJ2-5, with 12 bases aligning to TRBD2. This CDR3 contains 19 residues. Germline V CDR1 and CDR2: DFQATT, SNEGSKA (reference sequence). CDR3 protein: CSTRDLIRTSGTSGETQYF. The DNA of the CDR3 is TGCAGTACTAGAGATTTAATCCGGACTAGCGGGACATCGGGTGAGACCCAGTACTTC.

The V gene is TRBV5-1, the J gene TRBJ2-5; 7 bases align to TRBD2. The germline CDR1 and CDR2 sequences are SGHRS and YFSETQ. V shed 4 bases and J 0 bases; nucleotides not matched to a gene: 6. The CDR3 consists of 15 residues. CDR3 loop: CASSGRDGYQETQYF. The CDR3 DNA sequence: TGCGCCAGCAGCGGGAGGGACGGGTACCAAGAGACCCAGTACTTC.

For this clonotype: A read error may explain this, as a much larger clone is one base away. The V gene is TRBV6-2 or TRBV6-3, the J gene TRBJ2-3; TRBD2 matches 8 bases. Germline-derived CDR1 and CDR2 are MNHEY and SVGEGT. V lost 4 bases to trimming and J lost 6 bases; unmatched junction nucleotides: 9. This CDR3 is built from 15 residues. CDR3 residues: CASSSVAGTPDTQYF. CDR3 nucleotide sequence: TGTGCCAGCAGTTCGGTAGCGGGAACCCCCGATACGCAGTATTTT.

V usage is TRBV6-1 and J usage is TRBJ2-3; TRBD1 matches at 7 bases. Germline V gene sequence: CDR1 MNHNS, CDR2 SASEGT. Losses at the gene ends were 1 base for V and 4 bases for J; bases not matched to a gene: 2. CDR3 length equals 14 residues. CDR3: CASSEGGGADTQYF. For the CDR3, the DNA is TGTGCCAGCAGTGAAGGAGGGGGCGCAGATACGCAGTATTTT.

This chain uses TRBV20-1 with TRBJ2-7; 9 nucleotides align to TRBD1. Trimming removed 4 bases from V and 7 bases from J; junction bases left unmatched: 14. The CDR3 is 15 residues long. The germline V gene encodes CDR1 DFQATT and CDR2 SNEGSKA (reference sequence). Here the CDR3 DNA reads TGCAGTGCTATGCGGACAGGGGATATAATAAGGGAGCAGTACTTC. Translated: CSAMRTGDIIREQYF.

This clonotype has at least ten counts. The rearrangement joins TRBV30 to TRBJ2-1; 7 positions agree with TRBD1. Germline CDR1 reads GTSNPN; CDR2 reads SVGIG (reference sequence). This CDR3 contains 12 residues. Trimming cost V 6 bases and J 2 bases; bases outside gene matches: 1. Here the CDR3 DNA reads TGTGCCTGCGGGACAGCCTACAATGAGCAGTTCTTC. Translating gives CACGTAYNEQFF.